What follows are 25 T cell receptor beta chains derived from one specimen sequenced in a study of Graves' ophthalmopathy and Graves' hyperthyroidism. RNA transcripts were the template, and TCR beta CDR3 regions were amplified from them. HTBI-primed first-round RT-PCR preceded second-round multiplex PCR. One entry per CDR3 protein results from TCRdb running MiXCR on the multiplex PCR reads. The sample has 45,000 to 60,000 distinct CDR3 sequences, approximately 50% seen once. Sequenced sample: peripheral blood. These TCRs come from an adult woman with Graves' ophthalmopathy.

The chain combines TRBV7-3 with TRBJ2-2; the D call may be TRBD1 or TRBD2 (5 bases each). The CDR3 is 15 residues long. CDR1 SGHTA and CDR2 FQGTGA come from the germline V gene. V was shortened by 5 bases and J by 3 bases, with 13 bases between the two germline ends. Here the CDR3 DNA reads TGTGCCAGCAGCAGGGACGGGACGGACACCGGGGAGCTGTTTTTT. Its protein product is CASSRDGTDTGELFF. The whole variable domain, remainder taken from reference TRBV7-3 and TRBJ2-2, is GAGVSQTPSNKVTEKGKYVELRCDPISGHTALYWYRQSLGQGPEFLIYFQGTGAADDSGLPNDRFFAVRPEGSVSTLKIQRTERGDSAVYLCASSRDGTDTGELFFGEGSRLTVL.

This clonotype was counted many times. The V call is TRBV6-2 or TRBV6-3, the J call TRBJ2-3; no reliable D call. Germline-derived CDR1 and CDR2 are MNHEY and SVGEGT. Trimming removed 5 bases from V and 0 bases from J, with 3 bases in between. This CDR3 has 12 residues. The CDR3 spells CASSHSTDTQYF. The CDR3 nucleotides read TGTGCCAGCAGTCATAGCACAGATACGCAGTATTTT.

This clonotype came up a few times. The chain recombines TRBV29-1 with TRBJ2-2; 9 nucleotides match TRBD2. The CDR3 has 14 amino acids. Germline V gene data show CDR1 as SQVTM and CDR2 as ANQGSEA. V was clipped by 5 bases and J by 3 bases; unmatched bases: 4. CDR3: CSVRLAGDTGELFF. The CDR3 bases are TGCAGCGTTCGGTTAGCGGGAGACACCGGGGAGCTGTTTTTT.

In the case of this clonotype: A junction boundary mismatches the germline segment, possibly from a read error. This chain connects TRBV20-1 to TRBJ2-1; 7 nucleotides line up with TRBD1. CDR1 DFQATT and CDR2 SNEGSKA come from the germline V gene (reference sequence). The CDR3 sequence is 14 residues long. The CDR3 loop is CRARNRGRNNEQFF. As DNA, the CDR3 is TGCAGAGCTAGGAACAGGGGCCGAAACAATGAGCAGTTCTTC.

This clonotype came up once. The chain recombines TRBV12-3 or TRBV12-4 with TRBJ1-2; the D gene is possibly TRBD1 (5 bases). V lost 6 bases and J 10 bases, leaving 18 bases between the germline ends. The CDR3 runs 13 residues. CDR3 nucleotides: TGTGCCAGCAGGGGACTAGCGGGAGCGGTCTACACCTTC. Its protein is CASRGLAGAVYTF.

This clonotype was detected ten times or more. The CDR3 region is CASSVGAGGVQETQYF. CDR3 DNA sequence: TGTGCCAGCAGCGTAGGGGCGGGAGGGGTTCAAGAGACCCAGTACTTC. The J gene is TRBJ2-5, the V gene TRBV9; 9 positions agree with TRBD2. V gave up 0 bases and J gave up 2 bases; unmatched junction bases: 5. Per germline, CDR1 SGDLS and CDR2 YYNGEE. The CDR3 totals 16 residues.

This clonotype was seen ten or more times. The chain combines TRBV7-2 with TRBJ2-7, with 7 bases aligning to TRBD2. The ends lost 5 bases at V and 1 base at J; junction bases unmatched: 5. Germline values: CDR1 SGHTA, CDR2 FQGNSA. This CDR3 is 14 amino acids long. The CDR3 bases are TGTGCCAGCAGCCTAGGACTAGTTTCCTACGAGCAGTACTTC. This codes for CASSLGLVSYEQYF.

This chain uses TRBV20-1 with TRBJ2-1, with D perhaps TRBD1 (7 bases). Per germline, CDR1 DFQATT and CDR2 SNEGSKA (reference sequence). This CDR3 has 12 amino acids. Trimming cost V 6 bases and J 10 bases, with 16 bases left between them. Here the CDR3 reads CSAAGQPAEQFF. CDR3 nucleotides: TGCAGTGCCGCGGGACAGCCAGCGGAGCAGTTCTTC.

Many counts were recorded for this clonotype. CDR3 loop: CASSQQGGSQPQHF. DNA for the CDR3: TGTGCCAGCAGCCAACAGGGGGGAAGTCAGCCCCAGCATTTT. The chain carries TRBV7-8 and TRBJ1-5; 8 positions agree with TRBD1. The CDR3 has 14 amino acids. The V gene's germline CDR1 is SGHVS and CDR2 FQNEAQ. The V segment lost 5 bases and the J segment 6 bases; nucleotides outside the gene matches: 6. Drawing the rest from reference TRBV7-8 and TRBJ1-5, the complete variable domain is GAGVSQSPRYKVAKRGQDVALRCDPISGHVSLFWYQQALGQGPEFLTYFQNEAQLDKSGLPSDRFFAERPEGSVSTLKIQRTQQEDSAVYLCASSQQGGSQPQHFGDGTRLSIL.

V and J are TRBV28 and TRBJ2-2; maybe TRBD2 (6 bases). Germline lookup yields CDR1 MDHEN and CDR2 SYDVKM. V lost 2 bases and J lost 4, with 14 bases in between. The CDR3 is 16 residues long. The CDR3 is CASSLPRGGPTGELFF. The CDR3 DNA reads TGTGCCAGCAGTTTACCCCGGGGAGGACCCACCGGGGAGCTGTTTTTT.

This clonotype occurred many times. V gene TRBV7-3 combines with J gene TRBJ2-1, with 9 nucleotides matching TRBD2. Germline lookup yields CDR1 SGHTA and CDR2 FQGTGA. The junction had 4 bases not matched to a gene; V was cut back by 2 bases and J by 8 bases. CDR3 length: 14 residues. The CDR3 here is CASSLLRGGHEQFF. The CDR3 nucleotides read TGTGCCAGCAGCTTATTGCGGGGGGGGCATGAGCAGTTCTTC. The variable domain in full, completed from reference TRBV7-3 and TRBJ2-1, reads GAGVSQTPSNKVTEKGKYVELRCDPISGHTALYWYRQSLGQGPEFLIYFQGTGAADDSGLPNDRFFAVRPEGSVSTLKIQRTERGDSAVYLCASSLLRGGHEQFFGPGTRLTVL.

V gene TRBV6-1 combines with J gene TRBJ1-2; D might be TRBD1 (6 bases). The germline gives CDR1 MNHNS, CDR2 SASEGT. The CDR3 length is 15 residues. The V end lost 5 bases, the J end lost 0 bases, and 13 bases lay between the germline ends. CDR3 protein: CASSRRTATNYGYTF. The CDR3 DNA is TGTGCCAGCAGTAGGAGGACAGCTACTAACTATGGCTACACCTTC.

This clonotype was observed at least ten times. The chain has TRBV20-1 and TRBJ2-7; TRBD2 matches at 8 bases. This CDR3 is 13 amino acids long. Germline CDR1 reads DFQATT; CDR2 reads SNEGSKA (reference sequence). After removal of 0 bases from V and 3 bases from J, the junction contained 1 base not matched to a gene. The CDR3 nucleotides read TGCAGTGCTAGAGATCTAGCGGGCTACGAGCAGTACTTC. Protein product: CSARDLAGYEQYF.

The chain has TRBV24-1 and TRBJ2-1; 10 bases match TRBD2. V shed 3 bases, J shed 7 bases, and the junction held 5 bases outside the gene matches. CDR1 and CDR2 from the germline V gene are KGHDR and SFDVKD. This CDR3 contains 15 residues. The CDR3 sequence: CATSDRVAGGNEQFF. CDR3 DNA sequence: TGTGCCACCAGTGATAGGGTAGCGGGAGGTAATGAGCAGTTCTTC.

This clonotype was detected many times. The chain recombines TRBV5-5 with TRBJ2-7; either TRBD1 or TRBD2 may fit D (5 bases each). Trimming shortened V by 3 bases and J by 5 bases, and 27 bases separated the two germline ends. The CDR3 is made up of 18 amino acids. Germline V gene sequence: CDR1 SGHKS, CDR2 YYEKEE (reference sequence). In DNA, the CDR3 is TGTGCCAGCAGCTCCGGCGGTTGGGGGAGCACAGATTCCGACGAGCAGTACTTC. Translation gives CASSSGGWGSTDSDEQYF.

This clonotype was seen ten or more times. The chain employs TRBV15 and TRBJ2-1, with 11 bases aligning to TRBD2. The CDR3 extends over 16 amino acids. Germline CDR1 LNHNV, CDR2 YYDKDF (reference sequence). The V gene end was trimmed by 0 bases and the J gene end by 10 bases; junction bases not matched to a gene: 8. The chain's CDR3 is CATSRELELAGEEQFF. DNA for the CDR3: TGTGCCACCAGCAGAGAACTGGAACTAGCGGGAGAGGAGCAGTTCTTC. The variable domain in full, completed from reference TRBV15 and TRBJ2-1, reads DAMVIQNPRYQVTQFGKPVTLSCSQTLNHNVMYWYQQKSSQAPKLLFHYYDKDFNNEADTPDNFQSRRPNTSFCFLDIRSPGLGDTAMYLCATSRELELAGEEQFFGPGTRLTVL.

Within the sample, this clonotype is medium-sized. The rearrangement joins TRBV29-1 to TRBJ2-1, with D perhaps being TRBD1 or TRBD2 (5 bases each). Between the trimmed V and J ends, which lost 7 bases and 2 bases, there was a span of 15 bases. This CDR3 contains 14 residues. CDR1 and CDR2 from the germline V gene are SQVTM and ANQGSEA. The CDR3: CSGETGRTYNEQFF. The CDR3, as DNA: TGCAGCGGAGAAACGGGACGGACCTACAATGAGCAGTTCTTC.

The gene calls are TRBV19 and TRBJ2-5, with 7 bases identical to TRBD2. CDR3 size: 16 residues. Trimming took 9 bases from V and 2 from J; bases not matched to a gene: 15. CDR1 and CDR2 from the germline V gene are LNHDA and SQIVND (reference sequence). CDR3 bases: TGTGCCAGCGCCTCCTTAACGGGGAGGGGTCAAGAGACCCAGTACTTC. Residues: CASASLTGRGQETQYF.

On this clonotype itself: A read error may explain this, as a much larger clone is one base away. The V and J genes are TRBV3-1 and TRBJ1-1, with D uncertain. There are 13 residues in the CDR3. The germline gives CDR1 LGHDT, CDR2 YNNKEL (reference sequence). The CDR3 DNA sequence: TGTGCCAGCAGGGACGGAATGAACATTGAAGCTTTCTTT. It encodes CASRDGMNIEAFF.

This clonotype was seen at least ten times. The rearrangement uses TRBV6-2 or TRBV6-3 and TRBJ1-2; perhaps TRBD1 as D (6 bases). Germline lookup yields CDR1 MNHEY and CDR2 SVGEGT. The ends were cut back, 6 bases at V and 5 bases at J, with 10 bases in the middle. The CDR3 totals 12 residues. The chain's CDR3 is CASSQGIYGYTF. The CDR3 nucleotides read TGTGCCAGCAGCCAGGGGATTTATGGCTACACCTTC.

The DNA of the CDR3 is TGTGCCAGCAGCCCCGGGCGGGACGACAATGAGCAGTTCTTC. Its protein is CASSPGRDDNEQFF. V is TRBV28 and J is TRBJ2-1; D possibly corresponds to TRBD2 (6 bases). The V end was cut by 6 bases, the J end by 5 bases, with 14 bases between. The germline V gene has CDR1 MDHEN and CDR2 SYDVKM. The CDR3 is 14 residues long.

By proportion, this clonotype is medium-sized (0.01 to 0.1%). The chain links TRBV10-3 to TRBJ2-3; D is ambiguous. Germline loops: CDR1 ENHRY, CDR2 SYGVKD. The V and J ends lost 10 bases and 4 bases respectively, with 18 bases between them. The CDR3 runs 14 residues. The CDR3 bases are TGTGCCACCACCCCCACATCGACTTCAGATACGCAGTATTTT. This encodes CATTPTSTSDTQYF.

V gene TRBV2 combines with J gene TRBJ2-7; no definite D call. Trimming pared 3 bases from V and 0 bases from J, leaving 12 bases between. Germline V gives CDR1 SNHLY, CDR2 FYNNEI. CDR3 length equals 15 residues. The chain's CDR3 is CASSEWLGFSYEQYF. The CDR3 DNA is TGTGCCAGCAGTGAGTGGTTGGGCTTCTCCTACGAGCAGTACTTC. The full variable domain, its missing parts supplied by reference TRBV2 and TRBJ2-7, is EPEVTQTPSHQVTQMGQEVILRCVPISNHLYFYWYRQILGQKVEFLVSFYNNEISEKSEIFDDQFSVERPDGSNFTLKIRSTKLEDSAMYFCASSEWLGFSYEQYFGPGTRLTVT.

In DNA, the CDR3 is TGTGCCAGCAGCTCAGGGTACGGGGAGCTGTTTTTT. Translating gives CASSSGYGELFF. This chain joins TRBV7-2 and TRBJ2-2, with a tentative D call TRBD1 (5 bases). V shed 4 bases and J shed 7 bases, with 7 bases lying between them. The V gene's germline CDR1 is SGHTA and CDR2 FQGNSA. The length of the CDR3 is 12 residues.

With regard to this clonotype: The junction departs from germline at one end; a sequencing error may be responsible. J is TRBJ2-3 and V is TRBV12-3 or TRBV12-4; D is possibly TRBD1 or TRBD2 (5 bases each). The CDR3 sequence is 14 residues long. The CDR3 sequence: CASTWGTITETQYF. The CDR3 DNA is TGTGCCAGCACCTGGGGGACCATAACAGAGACGCAGTACTTT.